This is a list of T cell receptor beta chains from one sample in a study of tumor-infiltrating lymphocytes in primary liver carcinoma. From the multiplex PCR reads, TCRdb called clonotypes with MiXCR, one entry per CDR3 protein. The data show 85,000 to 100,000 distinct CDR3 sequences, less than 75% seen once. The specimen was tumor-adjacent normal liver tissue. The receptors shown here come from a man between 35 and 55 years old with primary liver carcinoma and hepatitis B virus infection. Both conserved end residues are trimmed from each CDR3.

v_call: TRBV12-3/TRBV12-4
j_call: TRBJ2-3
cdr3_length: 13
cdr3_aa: TSSITSGRTDTQY

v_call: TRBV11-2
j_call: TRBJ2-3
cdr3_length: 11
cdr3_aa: PSSPLADDTQY

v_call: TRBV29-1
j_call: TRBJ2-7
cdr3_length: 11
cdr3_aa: SVDAGPGYEQY

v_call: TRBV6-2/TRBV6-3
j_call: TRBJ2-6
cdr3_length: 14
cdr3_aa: ASSLGQGTGANVQT

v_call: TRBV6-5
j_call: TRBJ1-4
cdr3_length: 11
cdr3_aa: ASSMDRFEKLF

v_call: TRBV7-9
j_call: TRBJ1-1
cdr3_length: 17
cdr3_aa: ASSFRPQGAPGMNTEAF

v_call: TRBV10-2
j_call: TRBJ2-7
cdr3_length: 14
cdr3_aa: ASSESGGGRGYEQY

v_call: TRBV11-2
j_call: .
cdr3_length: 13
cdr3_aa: TSSLGGTLPYEQF

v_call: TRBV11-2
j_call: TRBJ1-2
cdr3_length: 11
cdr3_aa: ANSPLWACGYT

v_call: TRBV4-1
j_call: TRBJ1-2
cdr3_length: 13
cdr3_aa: ASSQAPGQSYGYT

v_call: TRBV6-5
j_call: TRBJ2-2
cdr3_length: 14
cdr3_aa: ASTYGLAVNTGELF

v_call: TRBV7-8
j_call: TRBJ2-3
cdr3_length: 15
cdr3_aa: ASNFRLSSGRLDMQY

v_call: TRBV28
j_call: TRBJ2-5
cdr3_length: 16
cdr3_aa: ASSSPTLGGVPIETQY

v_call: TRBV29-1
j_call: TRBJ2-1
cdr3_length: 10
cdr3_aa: SVLEGERGQF

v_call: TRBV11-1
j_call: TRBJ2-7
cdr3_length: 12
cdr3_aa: ASSLDSGKYEQY

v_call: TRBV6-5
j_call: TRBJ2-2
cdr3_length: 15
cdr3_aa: ASSSRPPGLNTGELF

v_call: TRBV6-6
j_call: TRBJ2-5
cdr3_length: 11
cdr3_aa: ACTRDVQETQY

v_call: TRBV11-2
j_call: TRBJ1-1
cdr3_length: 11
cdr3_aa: ASSIVGETEAF

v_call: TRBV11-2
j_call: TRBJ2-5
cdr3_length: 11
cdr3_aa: ASGFTVSETQY

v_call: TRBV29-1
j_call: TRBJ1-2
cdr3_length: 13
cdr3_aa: SVEDVPGRGYGYT

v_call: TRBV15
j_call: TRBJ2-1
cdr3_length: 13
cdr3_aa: ATSREGWSYNEQF

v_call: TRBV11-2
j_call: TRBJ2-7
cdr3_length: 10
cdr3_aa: ASSLERNEQY

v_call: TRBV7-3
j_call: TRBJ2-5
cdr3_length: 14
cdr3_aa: ASSLTGRGGRETQY

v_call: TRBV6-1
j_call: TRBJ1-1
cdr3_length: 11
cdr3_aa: ASSPTPNIEAF

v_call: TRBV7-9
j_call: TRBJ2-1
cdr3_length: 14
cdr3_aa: ASSPFEGVSGNEQF

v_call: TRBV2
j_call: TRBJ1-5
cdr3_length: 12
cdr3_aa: ASTGQYSNQPQH

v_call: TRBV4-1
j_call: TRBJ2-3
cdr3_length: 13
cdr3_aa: ASSQEREPTDTQC

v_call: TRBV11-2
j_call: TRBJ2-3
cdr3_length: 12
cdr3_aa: ASNLGTGGDTPY

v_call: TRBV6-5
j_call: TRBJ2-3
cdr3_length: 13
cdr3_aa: ASSYPRHLTDMQY

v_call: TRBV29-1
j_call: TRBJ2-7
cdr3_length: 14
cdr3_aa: RAPGTSGRHSYEQH

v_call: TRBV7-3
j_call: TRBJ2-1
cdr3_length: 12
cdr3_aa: ASSVAGLTKEHF

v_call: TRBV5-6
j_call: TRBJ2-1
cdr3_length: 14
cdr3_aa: ASSLALAGGYNGQF

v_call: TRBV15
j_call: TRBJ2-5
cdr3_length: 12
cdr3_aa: ATSRDHRAETQY

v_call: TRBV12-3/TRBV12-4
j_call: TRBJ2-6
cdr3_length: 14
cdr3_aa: TSSNRGGSGANVLT

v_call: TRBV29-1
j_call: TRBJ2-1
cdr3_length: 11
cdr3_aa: SVEDATHNEQF

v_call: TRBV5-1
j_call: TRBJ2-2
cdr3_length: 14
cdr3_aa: ASCLLTAGMAGELF

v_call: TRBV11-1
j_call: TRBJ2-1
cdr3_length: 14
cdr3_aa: ACSLAWGGLYNEQF

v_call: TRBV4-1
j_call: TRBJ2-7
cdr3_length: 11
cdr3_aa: ASSQIDSYGQY

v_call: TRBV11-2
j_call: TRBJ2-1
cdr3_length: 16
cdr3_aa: ASRPTGGTARNDNEQF

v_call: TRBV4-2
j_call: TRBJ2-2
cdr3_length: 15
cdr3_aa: VSSQDRTVRNTGELF

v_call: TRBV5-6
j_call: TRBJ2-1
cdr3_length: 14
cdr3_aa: ASSFSRDYSYNEQF

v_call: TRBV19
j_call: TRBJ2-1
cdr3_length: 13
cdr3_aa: ASREPGQRNNEQF

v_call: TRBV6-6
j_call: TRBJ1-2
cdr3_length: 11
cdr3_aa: VSKIEGHYGYT

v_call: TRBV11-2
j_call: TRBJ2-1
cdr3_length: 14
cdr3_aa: ASSPGGGNFHNEQF

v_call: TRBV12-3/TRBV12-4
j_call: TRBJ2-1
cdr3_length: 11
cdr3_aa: ASSHRPYNEQF

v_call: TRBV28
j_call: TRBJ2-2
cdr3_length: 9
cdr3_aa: ASGPTGELF

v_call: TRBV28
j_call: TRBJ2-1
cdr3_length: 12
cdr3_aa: ASSGSGAYNEQF

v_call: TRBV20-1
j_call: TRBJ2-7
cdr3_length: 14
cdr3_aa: SARDRPRHGTHEQY

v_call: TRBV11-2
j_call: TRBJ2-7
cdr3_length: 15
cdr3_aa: ASSLMVGGPLFYEQY

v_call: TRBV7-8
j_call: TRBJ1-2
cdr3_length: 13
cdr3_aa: ARSWLTGNHYGCT

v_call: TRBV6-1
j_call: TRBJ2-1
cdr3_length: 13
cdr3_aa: ASGEGRAGEREQF

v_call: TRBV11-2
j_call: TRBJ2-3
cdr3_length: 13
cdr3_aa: TSSSVPGQGGMQY

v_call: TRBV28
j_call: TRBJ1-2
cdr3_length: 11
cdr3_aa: ASTEGAGYGYT

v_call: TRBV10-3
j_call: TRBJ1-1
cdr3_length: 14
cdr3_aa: AISESPGGMNTEAF

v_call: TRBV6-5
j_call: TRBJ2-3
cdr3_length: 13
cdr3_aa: ASSYSRHLTDTQY

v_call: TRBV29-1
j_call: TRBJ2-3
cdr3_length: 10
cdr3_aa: SVGGGSDMQY

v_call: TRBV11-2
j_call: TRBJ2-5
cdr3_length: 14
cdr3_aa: VSRPRDSAHRGTQY

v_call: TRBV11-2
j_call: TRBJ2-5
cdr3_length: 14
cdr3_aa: VSRSRDSAHQETQH